Below, 27 T cell receptor beta chains from the same sample are listed, as sequenced in a study of T cells in localized non-small cell lung cancer. TCRdb's copy holds only in-frame clones and misses some; the assay was immunoSEQ multiplex PCR. The sample lists around 79,000 clones, around 80% seen once, with 15% to 20% in the top ten. Material: PBMCs, obtained before any cancer treatment. These receptors all come from a man between 40 and 70 years old with stage II squamous cell lung carcinoma.

The chain has TRBV30 and TRBJ2-2, with 10 bases lining up with TRBD2. The germline V gene has CDR1 GTSNPN and CDR2 SVGIG (reference sequence). The J segment lost 8 bases and the V segment lost 3 bases, leaving 6 bases of the junction unmatched. CDR3 size: 14 residues. The CDR3 reads CAWRSGRVSGELFF. DNA for the CDR3: TGTGCCTGGAGGAGCGGGAGGGTGTCGGGGGAGCTGTTTTTT. Variable domain in full (rest from reference TRBV30 and TRBJ2-2): SQTIHQWPATLVQPVGSPLSLECTVEGTSNPNLYWYRQAAGRGLQLLFYSVGIGQISSEVPQNLSASRPQDRQFILSSKKLLLSDSGFYLCAWRSGRVSGELFFGEGSRLTVL.

The J gene is TRBJ1-2, the V gene TRBV28, with D perhaps matching TRBD1 (6 bases). The V gene lost 6 bases and the J gene lost 8 bases, with 13 bases spanning the gap. This CDR3 region has 12 residues. The germline gives CDR1 MDHEN, CDR2 SYDVKM. The CDR3 protein is CASRTGLLGYTF. The CDR3 nucleotides are TGTGCCAGCAGGACAGGCTTATTGGGCTACACCTTC.

V and J are TRBV18 and TRBJ2-3, with D tentatively TRBD1 (6 bases). The V and J ends lost 8 bases and 8 bases respectively, with 14 bases between them. Germline V CDR1 and CDR2: KGHSH, LQKENI. This CDR3 region has 12 residues. The CDR3 sequence is CASNTGLGTQYF. The CDR3 DNA follows: TGTGCCAGCAACACAGGGTTAGGTACGCAGTATTTT.

V and J are TRBV19 and TRBJ2-6; D call uncertain. The CDR3 runs to 18 residues. Trimming left V 4 bases short and J 0 bases short, with 16 bases between. Germline-derived CDR1 and CDR2 are LNHDA and SQIVND (reference sequence). This CDR3 is CASSNRKGLSSGANVLTF. CDR3 DNA sequence: TGTGCCAGTAGTAACAGAAAAGGGTTGAGCTCTGGGGCCAACGTCCTGACTTTC.

The chain couples TRBV29-1 to TRBJ1-1; D is unresolved. With 5 bases removed from V and 3 bases from J, the gap between germline ends came to 10 bases. Germline V lookup: CDR1 SQVTM, CDR2 ANQGSEA. The CDR3 contains 12 residues. The CDR3 DNA reads TGCAGCGTTCGGACGGCAGACACTGAAGCTTTCTTT. Amino acid sequence: CSVRTADTEAFF.

The V gene is TRBV5-1, the J gene TRBJ2-3; 7 nucleotides align to TRBD2. The CDR3 consists of 17 residues. The germline CDR1 and CDR2 sequences are SGHRS and YFSETQ. V was pared by 1 base and J by 0 bases, with 8 bases of the junction left unmatched. CDR3 in amino acids: CASSLSRDYLSTDTQYF. DNA for the CDR3: TGCGCCAGCAGCTTGTCTCGGGACTACCTTAGCACAGATACGCAGTATTTT.

The rearrangement joins TRBV7-2 to TRBJ2-7; D is uncertain. The germline CDR1 and CDR2 sequences are SGHTA and FQGNSA. The CDR3 is made up of 14 amino acids. V lost 7 bases, J lost 1 base, and 14 bases lay in between. The chain's CDR3 is CASNPGGGSYEQYF. CDR3 nucleotides: TGTGCCAGCAACCCCGGTGGTGGGTCCTACGAGCAGTACTTC.

This clone occurred once. The chain employs TRBV7-2 and TRBJ1-2, with D unclear. The CDR3 covers 16 residues. V lost 1 base, J lost 0 bases, and 12 bases lay in between. Germline lookup yields CDR1 SGHTA and CDR2 FQGNSA. CDR3 nucleotides: TGTGCCAGCAGCTTAGGGCCGACTGGAGCTAACTATGGCTACACCTTC. This codes for CASSLGPTGANYGYTF.

V and J are TRBV27 and TRBJ2-7; the match to TRBD1 covers 8 bases. CDR1 is MNHEY, CDR2 SMNVEV, per germline (reference sequence). This CDR3 contains 17 residues. The trim removed 0 bases at V and 2 bases at J, leaving 9 bases unmatched. This chain's CDR3 is CASSLSRAGTGAYEQYF. In DNA form, the CDR3 reads TGTGCCAGCAGTTTATCCAGAGCCGGGACAGGTGCCTACGAGCAGTACTTC.

The chain uses TRBV29-1 and TRBJ2-7, with D tentatively TRBD2 (6 bases). Germline V gives CDR1 SQVTM, CDR2 ANQGSEA. This CDR3 has 15 amino acids. V dropped 6 bases and J dropped 2 bases, with 20 bases sitting between them. This CDR3 is CSVLRRRGKTYEQYF. In DNA, the CDR3 is TGCAGCGTCCTCCGGAGGAGGGGCAAGACCTACGAGCAGTACTTC.

The V call is TRBV5-6, the J call TRBJ2-5, with D hard to call. Trimming removed 1 base at V and 2 bases at J, with 9 bases between. This CDR3 is built from 14 residues. Germline-derived CDR1 and CDR2 are SGHDT and YYEEEE. CDR3 bases: TGTGCCAGCAGCTTGAGGCAGGCACAAGAGACCCAGTACTTC. It yields the protein CASSLRQAQETQYF.

The table lists this clone with a few counts. This rearrangement joins TRBV30 to TRBJ1-1; no firm D call. Per germline, CDR1 GTSNPN and CDR2 SVGIG (reference sequence). This CDR3 region has 13 residues. Deletions cut 4 bases from V and 4 bases from J, with 13 bases between. The chain's CDR3 is CAWNELAGTEAFF. DNA of the CDR3: TGTGCCTGGAATGAGCTGGCCGGCACTGAAGCTTTCTTT.

In this sample, this clone turned up a few times. V is TRBV28 and J is TRBJ2-7; D is undetermined. CDR3 length: 12 amino acids. Trimming left V 2 bases short and J 2 bases short, with 4 bases between. CDR1 and CDR2 (germline): MDHEN, SYDVKM. The CDR3 is CASSLEAYEQYF. The CDR3 DNA sequence: TGTGCCAGCAGTTTAGAGGCCTACGAGCAGTACTTC. The whole variable domain, remainder taken from reference TRBV28 and TRBJ2-7, is DVKVTQSSRYLVKRTGEKVFLECVQDMDHENMFWYRQDPGLGLRLIYFSYDVKMKEKGDIPEGYSVSREKKERFSLILESASTNQTSMYLCASSLEAYEQYFGPGTRLTVT.

The chain recombines TRBV30 with TRBJ2-5; D might be TRBD1 (5 bases). V was trimmed by 5 bases and J by 7 bases, leaving 26 bases between them. Germline V gene data show CDR1 as GTSNPN and CDR2 as SVGIG (reference sequence). The CDR3 has 16 amino acids. The CDR3 bases are TGTGCCTGGCAAGGGGCCGGTCGGTCCCCTAGGACGACCCAGTACTTC. Translating gives CAWQGAGRSPRTTQYF.

This rearrangement joins TRBV10-3 to TRBJ2-5; possibly TRBD1 or TRBD2 for D (5 bases each). Germline CDR1 reads ENHRY; CDR2 reads SYGVKD. Trimming stripped 4 bases from V and 1 base from J, with 10 bases between. The CDR3 is made up of 14 amino acids. The DNA for the CDR3 is TGTGCCATCAGTGGTGGGACGCGCCAAGAGACCCAGTACTTC. This translates into CAISGGTRQETQYF.

This chain uses TRBV11-3 with TRBJ2-1, with unresolved D. Trimming stripped 0 bases from V and 11 bases from J, with 11 bases between. This CDR3 spans 13 amino acids. Per germline, CDR1 SGHNT and CDR2 YENEEA. The CDR3 sequence: CASSLDRRDKQFF. CDR3 nucleotide sequence: TGTGCCAGCAGCTTAGATCGTCGTGATAAGCAGTTCTTC.

This clone turned up a few times. V is TRBV28 and J is TRBJ1-5; TRBD1 aligns across 11 bases. V shed 5 bases and J 6 bases; nucleotides not matched to a gene: 15. The CDR3 totals 18 residues. Germline loops: CDR1 MDHEN, CDR2 SYDVKM. CDR3 nucleotides: TGTGCCAGCAGTCCAAGGGACAGGGGGAAGAGAAGGAGTCAGCCCCAGCATTTT. Translated, it gives CASSPRDRGKRRSQPQHF.

This chain uses TRBV7-2 with TRBJ1-6, with D unresolved. The CDR3 has 14 residues. V was pared by 1 base and J by 5 bases, with 6 bases between. Per the germline V gene, CDR1 is SGHTA and CDR2 is FQGNSA. Here the CDR3 reads CASSLGRNNSPLHF. CDR3 nucleotide sequence: TGTGCCAGCAGCTTAGGACGTAATAATTCACCCCTCCACTTT.

The chain uses TRBV7-9 and TRBJ2-1, with D perhaps TRBD1 (6 bases). The germline gives CDR1 SEHNR, CDR2 FQNEAQ (reference sequence). V lost 3 bases and J lost 10, with 19 bases in between. This CDR3 spans 15 amino acids. The CDR3 is CASSFWTADGGEQFF. For the CDR3, the DNA is TGTGCCAGCAGCTTTTGGACAGCCGACGGAGGCGAGCAGTTCTTC.

With respect to this clone: Additional DNA sequences in this sample encode the identical CDR3. V usage is TRBV5-6 and J usage is TRBJ1-5; TRBD1 matches 7 bases. Germline trimming cut 4 bases from V and 4 bases from J; bases unmatched to any gene: 5. CDR3 length equals 14 residues. Germline CDR1 reads SGHDT; CDR2 reads YYEEEE. The CDR3 DNA reads as TGTGCCAGCAGCCGGACAGGTCCAAATCAGCCCCAGCATTTT. Translating gives CASSRTGPNQPQHF.

V and J are TRBV7-3 and TRBJ2-1; D may be TRBD1 or TRBD2 (5 bases each). Trimming took off 0 bases at V and 4 bases at J, with 13 bases between the two ends. Germline CDR1 is SGHTA and CDR2 is FQGTGA. There are 16 residues in the CDR3. In DNA, the CDR3 is TGTGCCAGCAGCTTAACGCCCGGGACGGTTTACAATGAGCAGTTCTTC. Protein product: CASSLTPGTVYNEQFF.

This chain joins TRBV28 and TRBJ2-7, with D possibly matching TRBD1 (5 bases). This CDR3 contains 15 residues. V was trimmed by 10 bases and J by 3 bases, leaving 22 bases between them. CDR1 and CDR2 from the germline V gene are MDHEN and SYDVKM. The CDR3 spells CATEPPQGSIYEQYF. CDR3 bases: TGTGCCACCGAACCCCCGCAGGGAAGTATCTACGAGCAGTACTTC.

The V call is TRBV27, the J call TRBJ1-1, with 8 bases that match TRBD1. V shed 3 bases and J 8 bases; nucleotides not matched to a gene: 11. CDR3 size: 15 residues. Germline CDR1 is MNHEY and CDR2 is SMNVEV (reference sequence). CDR3 DNA: TGTGCCAGCAGTTTCCCGGGACAGGCTTGGGAGGAAGCTTTCTTT. This encodes CASSFPGQAWEEAFF.

The chain combines TRBV28 with TRBJ2-1; 11 bases align to TRBD2. The CDR3 covers 17 residues. Per germline, CDR1 MDHEN and CDR2 SYDVKM. J was trimmed by 8 bases and V by 4 bases; bases with no gene match: 13. CDR3 DNA: TGTGCCAGCAGTTCGCCGGGACTAGCGGCCACCCGGGATGAGCAGTTCTTC. It encodes CASSSPGLAATRDEQFF.

The rearrangement joins TRBV7-9 to TRBJ2-3; D not resolved. V lost 0 bases, J lost 4 bases, and 11 bases lay in between. CDR3 length equals 15 residues. Germline V gene data show CDR1 as SEHNR and CDR2 as FQNEAQ (reference sequence). CDR3 in amino acids: CASSLAGTSADTQYF. CDR3 nucleotides: TGTGCCAGCAGCTTAGCAGGCACCAGTGCAGATACGCAGTATTTT.

This clone was seen a single time. CDR3 residues: CASSPTHGGANTEAFF. DNA of the CDR3: TGTGCCAGCTCACCGACACACGGGGGGGCGAACACTGAAGCTTTCTTT. The chain uses TRBV18 and TRBJ1-1; possible D gene TRBD1, 6 bases. CDR1 and CDR2 from the germline V gene are KGHSH and LQKENI. The germline V and J ends were trimmed by 3 bases and 1 base, with 15 bases remaining between them. CDR3 size: 16 residues.

V usage is TRBV19 and J usage is TRBJ1-5; 8 bases fit TRBD1. V lost 5 bases and J lost 3; bases outside the gene matches: 3. Germline values: CDR1 LNHDA, CDR2 SQIVND (reference sequence). CDR3 length equals 14 residues. The CDR3 DNA follows: TGTGCCAGTAGTTCGACAGGGGCCAATCAGCCCCAGCATTTT. This gives the protein CASSSTGANQPQHF.